These 8 T cell receptor beta chains originate from one sample sequenced in a study of T cells in Graves' hyperthyroidism and ophthalmopathy. Amplification yielded TCR beta CDR3 regions, with RNA transcripts as the source. HTBI primers drove first-round RT-PCR of the TCR CDR3. TCRdb reanalysed the multiplex PCR reads using MiXCR and keeps one entry per CDR3 protein. The sample includes about 210,000 distinct CDR3 sequences, about 15% of them seen just once. Sequencing used blood. The source is a man between 45 and 60 years old with Graves' hyperthyroidism.

This clonotype appeared many times. V is TRBV20-1 and J is TRBJ2-6; D is unclear. V was clipped by 3 bases and J by 4 bases, with 7 bases between them. Germline V gene sequence: CDR1 DFQATT, CDR2 SNEGSKA (reference sequence). This CDR3 is built from 13 residues. In nucleotides, the CDR3 is TGCAGTGCTAGGGCTTCAGGGGCCAACGTCCTGACTTTC. This sequence encodes CSARASGANVLTF.

The chain uses TRBV5-1 and TRBJ2-1, with 16 bases identical to TRBD2. The V and J ends lost 0 bases and 9 bases, in that order; junction bases with no gene match: 6. The CDR3 sequence is 17 residues long. CDR1 SGHRS and CDR2 YFSETQ come from the germline V gene. The CDR3: CASSLAGLAGGESEQFF. In nucleotides, the CDR3 is TGCGCCAGCAGCTTGGCGGGACTAGCGGGAGGGGAGAGTGAGCAGTTCTTC.

This clonotype was counted at least ten times. CDR3 bases: TGCAGCGGGGAGGGACAGATCAATGAGCAGTTCTTC. Translating it yields CSGEGQINEQFF. The J gene is TRBJ2-1, the V gene TRBV29-1, with D perhaps matching TRBD1 or TRBD2 (7 bases each). Trimming took off 7 bases at V and 6 bases at J, with 13 bases between the two ends. In germline, CDR1 is SQVTM, CDR2 ANQGSEA. The CDR3 has 12 amino acids.

This clonotype was recorded at least ten times. The chain combines TRBV7-2 with TRBJ2-5; D is uncertain. The germline V gene has CDR1 SGHTA and CDR2 FQGNSA. Trimming took 4 bases from V and 1 from J, leaving 13 bases between them. The CDR3 covers 15 residues. As DNA, the CDR3 is TGTGCCAGCAGCTCTAGGAATGGCATCCAAGAGACCCAGTACTTC. This translates into CASSSRNGIQETQYF.

This clonotype appeared a few times. The chain uses TRBV4-1 and TRBJ2-3, with 10 bases fitting TRBD1. The V gene end was trimmed by 4 bases and the J gene end by 4 bases; junction bases not matched to a gene: 5. Germline V gene lookup returns CDR1 MGHRA and CDR2 YSYEKL. CDR3 length: 15 residues. CDR3: CASSLGQGEADTQYF. The CDR3 nucleotides read TGCGCCAGCAGCCTCGGACAGGGGGAGGCAGATACGCAGTATTTT.

In this sample, this clonotype turned up many times. This chain's CDR3 is CASSFTGDQPQHF. In nucleotides, the CDR3 is TGCGCCAGCAGCTTTACAGGGGATCAGCCCCAGCATTTT. The rearrangement links TRBV5-1 to TRBJ1-5, with 7 nucleotides matching TRBD1. The V gene end was trimmed by 2 bases and the J gene end by 5 bases; junction bases not matched to a gene: 1. The CDR3 is 13 residues long. Germline CDR1 and CDR2: SGHRS and YFSETQ.

In its sample, this clonotype was seen many times. Here the CDR3 reads CASSYRTGSSYEQYF. DNA for the CDR3: TGTGCCAGCAGCTATAGGACGGGGAGCTCCTACGAGCAGTACTTC. The gene calls are TRBV7-2 and TRBJ2-7, with D maybe TRBD2 (5 bases). Germline loops: CDR1 SGHTA, CDR2 FQGNSA. Trimming took off 4 bases at V and 0 bases at J, with 13 bases between the two ends. This CDR3 is 15 amino acids long.

The rearrangement links TRBV5-6 to TRBJ1-2; D call uncertain. This CDR3 region has 11 residues. Trimming pared 0 bases from V and 8 bases from J, leaving 5 bases between. The germline CDR1 and CDR2 sequences are SGHDT and YYEEEE. The CDR3 DNA sequence: TGTGCCAGCAGCTTGGCCAGGGGCTACACCTTC. The encoded protein is CASSLARGYTF.